The TCR beta chain under discussion was sequenced for a study of T cells after yellow fever vaccination. Turning to the study itself: Preparation used SMART-Seq v4 Ultra Low Input for the low-cell-number fractions. Study results and limitations: Any FACS-sorted repertoire could hold abundant clonotypes that contaminate it from the bulk population. Boosting was followed by the reappearance of most primary-vaccination clones (approximately 95% CD4, about 89% CD8).

TCRdb re-analysed the 5' RACE reads in MiXCR, keeping a single row per CDR3 protein. The sample contains about 330,000 distinct CDR3 sequences, approximately 7% of which appear only once. About this clonotype: Antigen specificity is unknown.

Trimming shortened V by 2 bases and J by 6 bases, and 19 bases separated the two germline ends. CDR1 and CDR2 (germline): GTSNPN, SVGIG (reference sequence). The CDR3 totals 15 residues. This TCR was recovered from a man between 18 and 29 years old who received the YFV17D yellow fever vaccine. The chain has TRBV30 and TRBJ1-2, with D tentatively TRBD1 (6 bases). The sequencing here drew on PBMCs, taken roughly 45 days after the first yellow fever vaccination. The CDR3 sequence: CAWSPGVLGIDGYTF. In nucleotides, the CDR3 is TGTGCCTGGAGTCCAGGGGTTCTCGGGATTGATGGCTACACCTTC.